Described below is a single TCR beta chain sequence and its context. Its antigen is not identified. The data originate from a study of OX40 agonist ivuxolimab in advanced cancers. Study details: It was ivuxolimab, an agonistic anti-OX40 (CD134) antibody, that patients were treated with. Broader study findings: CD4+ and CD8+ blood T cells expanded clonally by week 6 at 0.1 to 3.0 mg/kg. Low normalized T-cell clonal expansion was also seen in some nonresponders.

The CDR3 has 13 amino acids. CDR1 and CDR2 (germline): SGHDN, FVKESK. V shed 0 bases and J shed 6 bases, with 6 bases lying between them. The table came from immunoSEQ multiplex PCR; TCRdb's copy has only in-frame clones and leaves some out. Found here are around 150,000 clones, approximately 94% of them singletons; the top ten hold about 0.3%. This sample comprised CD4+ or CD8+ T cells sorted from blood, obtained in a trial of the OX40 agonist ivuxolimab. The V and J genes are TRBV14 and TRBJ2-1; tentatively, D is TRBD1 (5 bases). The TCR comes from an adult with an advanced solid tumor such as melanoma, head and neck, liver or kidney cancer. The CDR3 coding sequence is TGTGCCAGCAGCCAAGAACAGGCCAATGAGCAGTTCTTC. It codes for CASSQEQANEQFF.